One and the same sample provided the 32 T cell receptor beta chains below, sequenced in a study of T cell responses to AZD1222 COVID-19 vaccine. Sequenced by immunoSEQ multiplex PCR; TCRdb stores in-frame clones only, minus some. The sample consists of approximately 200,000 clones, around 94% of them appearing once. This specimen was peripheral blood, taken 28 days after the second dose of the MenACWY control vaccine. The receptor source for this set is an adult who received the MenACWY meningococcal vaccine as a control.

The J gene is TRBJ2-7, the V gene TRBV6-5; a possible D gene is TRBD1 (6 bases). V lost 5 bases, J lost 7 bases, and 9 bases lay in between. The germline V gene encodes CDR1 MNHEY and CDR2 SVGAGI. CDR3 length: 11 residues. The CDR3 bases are TGTGCCAGCAGTAACCAGGGGGAGCAGTACTTC. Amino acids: CASSNQGEQYF.

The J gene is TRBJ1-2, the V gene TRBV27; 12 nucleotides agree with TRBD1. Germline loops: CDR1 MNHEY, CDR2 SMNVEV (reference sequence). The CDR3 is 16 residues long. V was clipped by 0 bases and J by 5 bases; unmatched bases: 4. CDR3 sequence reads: CASSLSAGQGAYGYTF. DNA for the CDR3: TGTGCCAGCAGTTTATCGGCGGGACAGGGGGCGTATGGCTACACCTTC.

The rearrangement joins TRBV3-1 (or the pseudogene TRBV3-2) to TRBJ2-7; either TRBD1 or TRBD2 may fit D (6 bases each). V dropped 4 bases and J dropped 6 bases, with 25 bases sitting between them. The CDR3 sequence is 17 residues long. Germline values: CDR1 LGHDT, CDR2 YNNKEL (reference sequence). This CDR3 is CASSPGLGYREEGEQYF. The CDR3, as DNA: TGTGCCAGCAGCCCTGGACTGGGGTACAGGGAGGAGGGCGAGCAGTACTTC.

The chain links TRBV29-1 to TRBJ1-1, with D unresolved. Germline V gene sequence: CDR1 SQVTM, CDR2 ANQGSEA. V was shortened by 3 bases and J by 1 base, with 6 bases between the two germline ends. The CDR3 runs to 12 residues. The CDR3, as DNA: TGCAGCGTTGATAGGAAGAACACTGAAGCTTTCTTT. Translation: CSVDRKNTEAFF. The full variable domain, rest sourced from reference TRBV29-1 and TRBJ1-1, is SAVISQKPSRDICQRGTSLTIQCQVDSQVTMMFWYRQQPGQSLTLIATANQGSEATYESGFVIDKFPISRPNLTFSTLTVSNMSPEDSSIYLCSVDRKNTEAFFGQGTRLTVV.

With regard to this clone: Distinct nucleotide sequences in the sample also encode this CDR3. For the CDR3, the DNA is TGTGCCAGCAGTAGGGGAGGAGGGAGTTCCTACGAGCAGTACTTC. Its protein is CASSRGGGSSYEQYF. J is TRBJ2-7 and V is TRBV28; D is perhaps TRBD2 (6 bases). CDR1 is MDHEN, CDR2 SYDVKM, per germline. Trimming cost V 5 bases and J 1 base, with 15 bases left between them. The CDR3 loop spans 15 amino acids.

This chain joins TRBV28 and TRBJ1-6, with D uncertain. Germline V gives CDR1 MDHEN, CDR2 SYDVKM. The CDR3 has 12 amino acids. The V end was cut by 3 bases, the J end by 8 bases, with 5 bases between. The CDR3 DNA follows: TGTGCCAGCAGTTTTGGGGATTCACCCCTCCACTTT. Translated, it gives CASSFGDSPLHF.

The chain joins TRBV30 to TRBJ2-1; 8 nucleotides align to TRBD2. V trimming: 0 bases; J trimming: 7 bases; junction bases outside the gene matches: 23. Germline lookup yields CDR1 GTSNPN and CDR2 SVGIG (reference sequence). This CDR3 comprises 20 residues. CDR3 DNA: TGTGCCTGGAGTGTACGAATAGGAGGGAGCGGGGGTCCTGGAAGGAATGAGCAGTTCTTC. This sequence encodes CAWSVRIGGSGGPGRNEQFF.

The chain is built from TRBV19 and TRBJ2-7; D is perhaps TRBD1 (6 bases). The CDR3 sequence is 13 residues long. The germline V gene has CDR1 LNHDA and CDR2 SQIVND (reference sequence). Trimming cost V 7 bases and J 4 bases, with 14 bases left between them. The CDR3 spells CASNEGVGYEQYF. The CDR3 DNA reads TGTGCCAGTAACGAGGGGGTGGGGTACGAGCAGTACTTC.

CDR3 loop: CASSLVQIGKAGELFF. The CDR3 DNA reads as TGCGCCAGCAGCTTGGTACAGATAGGAAAGGCCGGGGAGCTGTTTTTT. The chain links TRBV5-1 to TRBJ2-2; D is uncertain. CDR1 SGHRS and CDR2 YFSETQ come from the germline V gene. Trimming removed 0 bases at V and 6 bases at J, with 15 bases between. This CDR3 is built from 16 residues. The variable domain in full, with the rest retrieved from reference TRBV5-1 and TRBJ2-2, is KAGVTQTPRYLIKTRGQQVTLSCSPISGHRSVSWYQQTPGQGLQFLFEYFSETQRNKGNFPGRFSGRQFSNSRSEMNVSTLELGDSALYLCASSLVQIGKAGELFFGEGSRLTVL.

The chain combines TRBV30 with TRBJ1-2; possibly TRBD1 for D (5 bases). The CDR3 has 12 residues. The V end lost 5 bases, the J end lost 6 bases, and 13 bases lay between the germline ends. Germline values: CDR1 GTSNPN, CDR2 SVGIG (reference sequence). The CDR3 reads CAWGTGPDGYTF. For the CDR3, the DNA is TGTGCCTGGGGAACAGGACCGGATGGCTACACCTTC.

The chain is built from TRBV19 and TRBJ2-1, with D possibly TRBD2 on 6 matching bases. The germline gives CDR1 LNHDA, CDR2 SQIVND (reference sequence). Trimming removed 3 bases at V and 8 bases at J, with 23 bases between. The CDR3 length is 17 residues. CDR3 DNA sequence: TGTGCCAGTAGTATCTCAACGGGCGTGGCGGGGATCTATGAGCAGTTCTTC. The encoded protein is CASSISTGVAGIYEQFF.

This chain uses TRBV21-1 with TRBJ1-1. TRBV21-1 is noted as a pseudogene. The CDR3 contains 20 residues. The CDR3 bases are TGTGCCAGCAGCAAAAGAAGGTCAGTGCCATCCCTAGGAGTGAACACTGAAGCTTTCTTT. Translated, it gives CASSKRRSVPSLGVNTEAFF.

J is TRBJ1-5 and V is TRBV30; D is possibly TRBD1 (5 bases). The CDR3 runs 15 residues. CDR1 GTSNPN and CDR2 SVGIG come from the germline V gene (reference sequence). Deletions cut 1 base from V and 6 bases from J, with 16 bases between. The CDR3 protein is CAWSDGGGHSQPQHF. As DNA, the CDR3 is TGTGCCTGGAGTGACGGGGGAGGGCATAGTCAGCCCCAGCATTTT.

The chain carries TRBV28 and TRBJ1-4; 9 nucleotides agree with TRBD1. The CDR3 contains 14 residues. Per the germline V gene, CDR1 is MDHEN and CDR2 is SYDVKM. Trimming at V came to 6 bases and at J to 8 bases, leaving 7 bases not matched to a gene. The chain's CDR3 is CASSLGQGLEKLFF. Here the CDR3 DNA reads TGTGCCAGCAGCTTAGGACAGGGGCTCGAAAAACTGTTTTTT.

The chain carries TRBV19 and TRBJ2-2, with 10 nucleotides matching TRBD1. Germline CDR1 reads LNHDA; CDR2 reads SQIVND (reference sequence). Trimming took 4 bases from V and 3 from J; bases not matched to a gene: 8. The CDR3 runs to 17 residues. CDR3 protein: CASSTPPGTGDTGELFF. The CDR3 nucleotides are TGTGCCAGTAGTACACCACCCGGGACAGGGGACACCGGGGAGCTGTTTTTT.

The CDR3, as DNA: TGTGCCAGCACGGTGGGGGGAACCAACTCCTACGAGCAGTACTTC. Translation gives CASTVGGTNSYEQYF. This chain links TRBV6-5 with TRBJ2-7; tentative D call: TRBD2 (6 bases). Trimming removed 7 bases from V and 0 bases from J, with 16 bases in between. Germline V lookup: CDR1 MNHEY, CDR2 SVGAGI. The CDR3 is made up of 15 amino acids.

The CDR3 sequence is CSVGTGGTDTQYF. In DNA form, the CDR3 reads TGCAGCGTTGGGACAGGGGGCACAGATACGCAGTATTTT. The chain joins TRBV29-1 to TRBJ2-3; 9 positions match TRBD1. Germline CDR1 is SQVTM and CDR2 is ANQGSEA. The CDR3 sequence is 13 residues long. Unmatched junction bases numbered 0, after V lost 4 bases and J lost 1 base.

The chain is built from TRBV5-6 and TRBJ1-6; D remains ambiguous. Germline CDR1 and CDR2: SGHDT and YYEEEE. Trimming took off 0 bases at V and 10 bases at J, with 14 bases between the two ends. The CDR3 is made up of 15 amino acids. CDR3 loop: CASSLVEVGDSPLHF. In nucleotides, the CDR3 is TGTGCCAGCAGCTTGGTTGAGGTCGGTGACTCACCCCTCCACTTT. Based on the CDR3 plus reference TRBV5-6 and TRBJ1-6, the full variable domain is DAGVTQSPTHLIKTRGQQVTLRCSPKSGHDTVSWYQQALGQGPQFIFQYYEEEERQRGNFPDRFSGHQFPNYSSELNVNALLLGDSALYLCASSLVEVGDSPLHFGNGTRLTVT.

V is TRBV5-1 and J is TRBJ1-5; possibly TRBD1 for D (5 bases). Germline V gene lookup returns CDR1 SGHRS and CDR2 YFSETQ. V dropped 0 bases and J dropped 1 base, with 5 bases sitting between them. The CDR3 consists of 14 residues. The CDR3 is CASSLGGSNQPQHF. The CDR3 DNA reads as TGCGCCAGCAGCTTGGGGGGCAGCAATCAGCCCCAGCATTTT.

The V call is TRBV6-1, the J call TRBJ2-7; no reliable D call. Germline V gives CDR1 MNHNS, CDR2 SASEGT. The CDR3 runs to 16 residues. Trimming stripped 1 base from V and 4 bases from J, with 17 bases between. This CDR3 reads CASSEGEGRFKYEQYF. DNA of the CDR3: TGTGCCAGCAGTGAAGGGGAAGGCCGGTTTAAGTACGAGCAGTACTTC.

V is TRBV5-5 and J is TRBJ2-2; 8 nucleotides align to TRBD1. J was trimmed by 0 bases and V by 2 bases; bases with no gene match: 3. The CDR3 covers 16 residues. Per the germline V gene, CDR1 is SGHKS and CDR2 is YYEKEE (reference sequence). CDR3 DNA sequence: TGTGCCAGCAGCTTACTCAGGGGGCCGAACACCGGGGAGCTGTTTTTT. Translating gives CASSLLRGPNTGELFF.

The CDR3 here is CASAAGQGEYEQYF. The CDR3 DNA reads TGCGCCAGCGCCGCGGGACAGGGAGAGTACGAGCAGTACTTC. J is TRBJ2-7 and V is TRBV5-1; 9 nucleotides agree with TRBD1. With V trimmed by 7 bases and J by 4 bases, 9 bases remained unmatched. The length of the CDR3 is 14 residues. CDR1 is SGHRS, CDR2 YFSETQ, per germline.

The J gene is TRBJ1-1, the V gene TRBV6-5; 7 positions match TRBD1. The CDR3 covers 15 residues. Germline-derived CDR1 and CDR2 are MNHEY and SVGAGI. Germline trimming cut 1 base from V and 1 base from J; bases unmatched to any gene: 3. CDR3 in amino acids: CASSYLKGANTEAFF. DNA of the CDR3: TGTGCCAGCAGTTACTTGAAGGGGGCGAACACTGAAGCTTTCTTT.

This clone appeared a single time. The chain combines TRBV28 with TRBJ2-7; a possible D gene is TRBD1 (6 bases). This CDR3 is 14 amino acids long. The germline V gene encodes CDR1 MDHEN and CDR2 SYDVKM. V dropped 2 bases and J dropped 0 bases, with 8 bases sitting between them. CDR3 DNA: TGTGCCAGCAGTTTACAGGGGATCTCCTACGAGCAGTACTTC. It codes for CASSLQGISYEQYF.

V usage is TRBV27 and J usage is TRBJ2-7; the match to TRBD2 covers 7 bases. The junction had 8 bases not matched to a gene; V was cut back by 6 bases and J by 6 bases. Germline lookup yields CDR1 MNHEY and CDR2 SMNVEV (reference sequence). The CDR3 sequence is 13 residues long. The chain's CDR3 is CASSWGGLAEQYF. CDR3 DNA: TGTGCCAGCAGCTGGGGGGGGTTGGCCGAGCAGTACTTC.

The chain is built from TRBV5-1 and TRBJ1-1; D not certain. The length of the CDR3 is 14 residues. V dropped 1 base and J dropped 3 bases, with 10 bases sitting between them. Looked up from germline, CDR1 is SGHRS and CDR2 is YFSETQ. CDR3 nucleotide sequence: TGCGCCAGCAGCTTGTCTGGTTATTACACTGAAGCTTTCTTT. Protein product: CASSLSGYYTEAFF.

The CDR3 nucleotides read TGTGCCAGCTATCATCCGCTGGGGGGAGACCACGACGCTTTCTTT. This translates into CASYHPLGGDHDAFF. The chain links TRBV28 to TRBJ1-1, with D possibly being TRBD1 (5 bases). This CDR3 is 15 amino acids long. Germline assignment: CDR1 MDHEN and CDR2 SYDVKM. V was trimmed by 8 bases and J by 11 bases, leaving 27 bases between them.

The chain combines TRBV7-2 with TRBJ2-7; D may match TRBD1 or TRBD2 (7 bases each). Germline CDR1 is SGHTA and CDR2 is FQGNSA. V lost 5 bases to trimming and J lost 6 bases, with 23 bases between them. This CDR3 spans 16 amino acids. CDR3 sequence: CASSPPGGGSLTEQYF. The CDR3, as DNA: TGTGCCAGCAGCCCCCCAGGGGGGGGGTCCCTTACCGAGCAGTACTTC.

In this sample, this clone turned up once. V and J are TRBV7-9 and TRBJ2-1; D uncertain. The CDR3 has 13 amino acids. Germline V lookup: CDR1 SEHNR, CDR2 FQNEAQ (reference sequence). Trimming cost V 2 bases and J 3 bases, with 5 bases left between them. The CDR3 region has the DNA TGTGCCAGCAGCTTAATTCGCTACAATGAGCAGTTCTTC. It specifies CASSLIRYNEQFF.

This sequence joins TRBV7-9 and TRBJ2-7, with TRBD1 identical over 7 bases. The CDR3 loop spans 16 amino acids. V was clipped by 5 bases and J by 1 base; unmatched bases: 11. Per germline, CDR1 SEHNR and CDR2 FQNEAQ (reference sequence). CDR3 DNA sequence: TGTGCCAGCAGCGCAAGGGACAGCCGAGGGTCCTACGAGCAGTACTTC. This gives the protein CASSARDSRGSYEQYF.

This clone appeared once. CDR3 DNA sequence: TGTGCCAGCAGTCCCTTGGGACTAGCGGGCAGCTCCTACAATGAGCAGTTCTTC. It specifies CASSPLGLAGSSYNEQFF. The rearrangement uses TRBV28 and TRBJ2-1; 12 bases match TRBD2. Germline V gives CDR1 MDHEN, CDR2 SYDVKM. Trimming took 5 bases from V and 0 from J; bases not matched to a gene: 8. CDR3 length: 18 residues.

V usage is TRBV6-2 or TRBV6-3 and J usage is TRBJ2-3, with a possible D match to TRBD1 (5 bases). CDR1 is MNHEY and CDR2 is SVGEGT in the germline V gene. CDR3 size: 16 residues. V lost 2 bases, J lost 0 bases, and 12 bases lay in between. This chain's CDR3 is CASSYRVGASTDTQYF. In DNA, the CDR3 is TGTGCCAGCAGTTACCGGGTTGGGGCTAGCACAGATACGCAGTATTTT.